The 4 T cell receptor beta chains in this list originate from one sample, sequenced in a study of shared clonotypes between healthy human individuals. Profiling relied on immunoSEQ multiplex PCR, and the TCRdb table lists in-frame clones only, not all of them. Of approximately 110,000 clones listed, more than 65% are singletons. Sequencing used memory CD8+ T cells sorted from blood. Subset in this sample: CD45RO+ cells pooled with CCR7-negative TemRA cells. These receptors were collected from a woman aged 25 to 39 in good health.

This clone turned up a few times. This chain connects TRBV27 to TRBJ2-1; 8 bases line up with TRBD2. Germline CDR1 and CDR2: MNHEY and SMNVEV (reference sequence). There are 13 residues in the CDR3. V trimming: 8 bases; J trimming: 8 bases; junction bases outside the gene matches: 8. Here the CDR3 reads CASCAGGEHEQFF. In DNA, the CDR3 is TGTGCCAGCTGCGCGGGAGGAGAGCATGAGCAGTTCTTC.

The table lists this clone with a few counts. The rearrangement links TRBV7-8 to TRBJ1-5, with TRBD1 as a possible D gene (5 bases). This CDR3 region has 15 residues. Germline-derived CDR1 and CDR2 are SGHVS and FQNEAQ. V was trimmed by 2 bases and J by 7 bases, leaving 15 bases between them. The CDR3 protein is CASSLLSGLGQPQHF. In nucleotides, the CDR3 is TGTGCCAGCAGCTTATTGTCGGGACTGGGCCAGCCCCAGCATTTT.

The V call is TRBV9, the J call TRBJ2-3; D call uncertain. Looked up from germline, CDR1 is SGDLS and CDR2 is YYNGEE. Trimming pared 0 bases from V and 1 base from J, leaving 3 bases between. The CDR3 is 13 amino acids. The CDR3 nucleotides read TGTGCCAGCAGCGTAGATGGCACAGATACGCAGTATTTT. Translated: CASSVDGTDTQYF.

A few counts support this clone. The rearrangement joins TRBV9 to TRBJ2-2; D is undetermined. The germline V gene encodes CDR1 SGDLS and CDR2 YYNGEE. V lost 6 bases, J lost 6 bases, and 18 bases lay in between. The CDR3 length is 15 residues. The DNA of the CDR3 is TGTGCCAGCAATCAAGGCGGAACGGGCCCCGGGGAGCTGTTTTTT. Protein: CASNQGGTGPGELFF.